These T cell receptor beta chains were read from a single sample in a study of CDR3 diversity in severe acne. TCRdb fed the PCR reads into MiXCR, producing one record per CDR3 protein. The sample has 79,000 or so distinct CDR3 sequences, about 49% seen once; the top ten hold 11%. The sequencing sample was made of blood. These receptors all come from a male donor with severe acne vulgaris. CDR3s include the opening cysteine and the closing phenylalanine or tryptophan. The order of the fields is D gene, clone size, J gene, V gene, CDR3 DNA, CDR3 protein. A D gene is named only where the DNA matches it firmly. A row's size may be missing; if present it is once, few, many or a size class.

>.|.|TRBJ2-6|TRBV5-1
TGCGCCAGCGGCAACTTTGACTCTGGGGCCAACGTCCTGACTTTC
CASGNFDSGANVLTF
>TRBD2|.|TRBJ2-7|TRBV6-1
TGTGCCAAGACTAGCGGCACCTACGAGCAGTACTTC
CAKTSGTYEQYF
>TRBD2|.|TRBJ2-7|TRBV6-2/TRBV6-3
TGTGCCACCTCAAACCGGCGGGAGGGCAAGTACTTC
CATSNRREGKYF
>TRBD1|.|TRBJ2-4|TRBV15
TGTGCCACGTGCAGGGACAGGGACATTCAGTACTTC
CATCRDRDIQYF
>.|few|TRBJ2-7|TRBV6-1
TGCGCCAGCAGTCCTCTAACAGGGTTCGGCCCCTACGAGCAGTACTTC
CASSPLTGFGPYEQYF
>TRBD1|.|TRBJ2-5|TRBV7-7
TGTGCTAGCAGCCCTGGGACAGTTCAAGAGACCCAGTACTTC
CASSPGTVQETQYF
>.|.|TRBJ1-5|TRBV13
TGTGCCAGCAAGGCGTCGGGGGGCCATCAGCCCCAGCATTTT
CASKASGGHQPQHF
>.|few|TRBJ2-3|TRBV7-9
.
CASSFYICSAGSVSTQYF
>TRBD2|many|TRBJ2-1|TRBV5-1
TGCGCCAGCTCAAGGGACGGACTAGCGGGAGATGAGCAGTTCTTC
CASSRDGLAGDEQFF
>TRBD2|once|TRBJ2-5|TRBV10-3
TGTGCCAGCAGTCCCGGACTCGGGGGGGAGACCCAGTACTTC
CASSPGLGGETQYF